This TCR beta chain came from a study of blood T cell repertoires in COVID-19. Shortly before study entry, within 2 weeks, exposed participants had met a COVID-19 case. Original methodology: Reference gene primer amplification gave estimated nucleated cell counts. Here immunoSEQ multiplex PCR was the method, and the copy in TCRdb shows in-frame clones only, minus some. Clone size and the V and J calls come from that table; the DNA yielded D and trimming. The sample holds approximately 220,000 clones, 80% to 90% seen once. Germline V lookup: CDR1 SEHNR, CDR2 FQNEAQ (reference sequence). The CDR3 is 16 amino acids. V lost 5 bases, J lost 3 bases, and 13 bases stayed unmatched.

The clonotype originates from a woman in her forties or fifties who had been exposed to COVID-19. The rearrangement uses TRBV7-9 and TRBJ2-7; 7 bases map to TRBD1. Sequenced: PBMCs or T cells enriched from blood (not recorded which). CDR3 protein: CASSTYGQDEIYEQYF. The CDR3 region has the DNA TGTGCCAGCAGCACCTACGGACAGGACGAAATCTACGAGCAGTACTTC.